One sample yielded the 28 T cell receptor beta chains listed below, sequenced in a study of cytomegalovirus exposure and HLA in healthy donors (dated by TCRdb to about 2017). Library preparation employed the immunoSEQ multiplex PCR assay. A mixture of 60 forward primers for TCR Vbeta segments and 13 reverse primers for TCR Jbeta segments was used in the multiplex PCR. This immuneACCESS table, as held by TCRdb, lists in-frame sequences with V and J called but not all clones. Of the missing ones, under half trace to an unresolved V gene in checked studies; the others have no known cause. Here the sample has about 250,000 clones; roughly 70% occur a single time. The ten largest clones represent approximately 2.5% of the sample. What was sequenced was PBMCs. These receptors were taken from a female donor in good health and CMV-seronegative.

J is TRBJ2-2 and V is TRBV5-6; D remains ambiguous. The CDR3 spans 14 residues. The germline V and J ends were trimmed by 2 bases and 6 bases, with 11 bases remaining between them. The germline V gene encodes CDR1 SGHDT and CDR2 YYEEEE. The CDR3: CASSFTLDSGELFF. The CDR3 DNA sequence: TGTGCCAGCAGCTTTACCCTAGATTCCGGGGAGCTGTTTTTT.

The rearrangement links TRBV30 to TRBJ1-1; D possibly corresponds to TRBD1 (5 bases). Trimming removed 1 base at V and 6 bases at J, with 12 bases between. CDR1 GTSNPN and CDR2 SVGIG come from the germline V gene (reference sequence). The CDR3 consists of 13 residues. CDR3 in DNA: TGTGCCTGGAGTGAAGACAGCGGGGCTGAAGCTTTCTTT. Its translation is CAWSEDSGAEAFF.

This chain joins TRBV5-4 and TRBJ2-7; 13 bases are shared with TRBD2. Germline loops: CDR1 SGHNT, CDR2 YYREEE (reference sequence). J lost 4 bases, V lost 4 bases, and 8 bases had no gene match. CDR3 size: 16 residues. The CDR3 sequence: CASSPWTSGRGYEQYF. The CDR3 bases are TGTGCCAGCAGCCCCTGGACTAGCGGGAGAGGGTACGAGCAGTACTTC.

Comment on this clone: Other DNA sequences of this sample code for an identical CDR3. The V gene is TRBV5-4, the J gene TRBJ1-2; D remains ambiguous. Germline values: CDR1 SGHNT, CDR2 YYREEE (reference sequence). The CDR3 contains 13 residues. The V gene lost 4 bases and the J gene lost 8 bases, with 15 bases spanning the gap. The CDR3 loop is CASSPTDIQGYTF. The CDR3 nucleotides read TGTGCCAGCAGCCCCACTGACATACAGGGCTACACCTTC.

This clone was counted between two and nine times. This chain links TRBV11-3 with TRBJ1-2, with unresolved D. Germline values: CDR1 SGHNT, CDR2 YENEEA. The CDR3 is made up of 12 amino acids. V gave up 1 base and J gave up 3 bases, with 3 bases separating them. CDR3 sequence: CASSLGDYGYTF. The CDR3 DNA follows: TGTGCCAGCAGCTTAGGCGACTATGGCTACACCTTC.

The genes are TRBV5-1 and TRBJ2-3; TRBD1 matches 7 bases. V gave up 0 bases and J gave up 6 bases; unmatched junction bases: 4. The length of the CDR3 is 14 residues. CDR1 and CDR2 from the germline V gene are SGHRS and YFSETQ. The CDR3 DNA is TGCGCCAGCAGCTTGGGGGGACAGAGGGATACGCAGTATTTT. Protein product: CASSLGGQRDTQYF. Full variable domain (missing parts from reference TRBV5-1 and TRBJ2-3): KAGVTQTPRYLIKTRGQQVTLSCSPISGHRSVSWYQQTPGQGLQFLFEYFSETQRNKGNFPGRFSGRQFSNSRSEMNVSTLELGDSALYLCASSLGGQRDTQYFGPGTRLTVL.

V is TRBV6-1 and J is TRBJ2-7; a weak D match, TRBD1 (6 bases). V was cut by 4 bases and J by 2 bases, with 9 bases left in between. CDR1 and CDR2 from the germline V gene are MNHNS and SASEGT. The CDR3 covers 13 residues. CDR3 protein: CASSVRDTYEQYF. Written as DNA, the CDR3 is TGTGCCAGCAGTGTCCGGGACACCTACGAGCAGTACTTC.

This rearrangement joins TRBV27 to TRBJ1-5; D is unresolved. The germline V gene has CDR1 MNHEY and CDR2 SMNVEV (reference sequence). This CDR3 contains 12 residues. V was trimmed by 5 bases and J by 6 bases, leaving 8 bases between them. As DNA, the CDR3 is TGTGCCAGCAGTCCCCCCGGTCAGCCCCAGCATTTT. Its protein is CASSPPGQPQHF.

This chain joins TRBV5-1 and TRBJ2-7; 7 nucleotides align to TRBD2. The germline gives CDR1 SGHRS, CDR2 YFSETQ. V was pared by 2 bases and J by 1 base, with 3 bases of the junction left unmatched. This CDR3 is 14 amino acids long. CDR3 nucleotide sequence: TGCGCCAGCAGCTTAGGGGACTATTCCTACGAGCAGTACTTC. Translating gives CASSLGDYSYEQYF.

The genes are TRBV10-2 and TRBJ2-1, with TRBD2 matching over 10 bases. Germline V gene sequence: CDR1 WSHSY, CDR2 SAAADI. The CDR3 is 17 residues long. V shed 6 bases, J shed 0 bases, and the junction held 8 bases outside the gene matches. This chain's CDR3 is CASRGASGSISYNEQFF. CDR3 DNA: TGCGCCAGCAGAGGGGCTAGCGGGAGCATCTCCTACAATGAGCAGTTCTTC.

The rearrangement links TRBV11-3 to TRBJ2-5, with D perhaps TRBD2 (5 bases). V dropped 2 bases and J dropped 7 bases, with 14 bases sitting between them. The V gene's germline CDR1 is SGHNT and CDR2 YENEEA. The CDR3 consists of 14 residues. The CDR3 DNA is TGTGCCAGCAGCTTACAAGGGAGCGAGGCGACCCAGTACTTC. Translation: CASSLQGSEATQYF.

The sample holds a few counts of this clone. CDR3 residues: CASWTGLAYNEQFF. In DNA form, the CDR3 reads TGTGCCAGCTGGACCGGACTAGCGTATAATGAGCAGTTCTTC. The V gene is TRBV2, the J gene TRBJ2-1, with 9 bases lining up with TRBD2. CDR1 and CDR2 from the germline V gene are SNHLY and FYNNEI. V shed 8 bases and J 7 bases; nucleotides not matched to a gene: 9. The CDR3 contains 14 residues.

This clone has more than one count but fewer than ten. J is TRBJ2-7 and V is TRBV7-9; 7 bases match TRBD1. This CDR3 has 15 residues. CDR1 and CDR2 from the germline V gene are SEHNR and FQNEAQ (reference sequence). V shed 1 base and J 3 bases; nucleotides not matched to a gene: 6. CDR3 region: CASSLERGQFYEQYF. CDR3 DNA: TGTGCCAGCAGCTTAGAAAGGGGGCAATTCTACGAGCAGTACTTC.

The rearrangement uses TRBV6-6 and TRBJ2-3; D call uncertain. Trimming shortened V by 4 bases and J by 4 bases, and 12 bases separated the two germline ends. The CDR3 covers 14 residues. Per the germline V gene, CDR1 is MNHNY and CDR2 is SVGAGI (reference sequence). This CDR3 is CASSSRVFPDTQYF. As DNA, the CDR3 is TGTGCCAGCAGTTCCCGCGTGTTTCCAGATACGCAGTATTTT.

The gene calls are TRBV5-1 and TRBJ2-1; 7 bases line up with TRBD2. Trimming at V came to 2 bases and at J to 7 bases, leaving 9 bases not matched to a gene. Germline V CDR1 and CDR2: SGHRS, YFSETQ. CDR3 length equals 15 residues. The chain's CDR3 is CASSFIAGWGNEQFF. The CDR3 nucleotides read TGCGCCAGCAGCTTTATAGCGGGCTGGGGGAATGAGCAGTTCTTC. Combining the CDR3 with reference TRBV5-1 and TRBJ2-1 gives the whole variable domain KAGVTQTPRYLIKTRGQQVTLSCSPISGHRSVSWYQQTPGQGLQFLFEYFSETQRNKGNFPGRFSGRQFSNSRSEMNVSTLELGDSALYLCASSFIAGWGNEQFFGPGTRLTVL.

The V gene is TRBV19, the J gene TRBJ2-1; no firm D call. Trimming stripped 3 bases from V and 5 bases from J, with 26 bases between. Germline-derived CDR1 and CDR2 are LNHDA and SQIVND (reference sequence). CDR3 size: 19 residues. CDR3 region: CASSISASPQTPKHNEQFF. The DNA of the CDR3 is TGTGCCAGTAGTATTTCGGCGTCCCCCCAGACACCCAAACACAATGAGCAGTTCTTC.

This clone is medium-sized within its sample. The junction departs from the called germline gene at one end, perhaps through a read error. Other nucleotide sequences from this sample produce the same CDR3. The J gene is TRBJ2-7, the V gene TRBV7-9, with a tentative D call TRBD1 (6 bases). This CDR3 spans 12 amino acids. Germline CDR1 and CDR2: SEHNR and FQNEAQ (reference sequence). CDR3 DNA: TGTTCCAGCAGTTCGGACAGCTACGAGCAGTACTTC. It codes for CSSSSDSYEQYF.

This clone has just a few counts. The chain combines TRBV11-2 with TRBJ2-3; D is uncertain. V dropped 3 bases and J dropped 5 bases, with 9 bases sitting between them. The CDR3 contains 13 residues. Germline CDR1 and CDR2: SGHAT and FQNNGV. The CDR3 here is CASSLNLGDTQYF. In nucleotides, the CDR3 is TGTGCCAGCAGCTTGAACCTAGGAGATACGCAGTATTTT.

The chain has TRBV9 and TRBJ2-3; tentatively, D is TRBD2 (6 bases). This CDR3 spans 15 amino acids. The V gene's germline CDR1 is SGDLS and CDR2 YYNGEE. Trimming pared 1 base from V and 0 bases from J, leaving 9 bases between. CDR3 bases: TGTGCCAGCAGCGTACAAGGGACTAGCACAGATACGCAGTATTTT. Translation: CASSVQGTSTDTQYF.

DNA for the CDR3: TGCGCCAGCACCAAGACATCGGACAGGACAAACTACGAGCAGTACTTC. This gives the protein CASTKTSDRTNYEQYF. The V call is TRBV5-1, the J call TRBJ2-5, with TRBD1 identical over 7 bases. The assigned J gene may be wrong: the sequence end matches TRBJ2-7 better. CDR3 size: 16 residues. CDR1 SGHRS and CDR2 YFSETQ come from the germline V gene.

This clone appeared a few times. This chain connects TRBV6-4 to TRBJ2-5; D might be TRBD2 (6 bases). The V gene's germline CDR1 is MRHNA and CDR2 SNTAGT. The CDR3 totals 15 residues. V gave up 6 bases and J gave up 4 bases, with 18 bases separating them. CDR3 DNA sequence: TGTGCCAGCAGCCCAAATTCGGGGGAAGGAGAGACCCAGTACTTC. Translating gives CASSPNSGEGETQYF.

This clone is a singleton in its sample. The genes are TRBV28 and TRBJ1-4; 7 bases are shared with TRBD1. CDR3 size: 14 residues. Germline V CDR1 and CDR2: MDHEN, SYDVKM. J lost 7 bases, V lost 7 bases, and 9 bases had no gene match. The CDR3 spells CASTLTGRPEKLFF. In DNA form, the CDR3 reads TGTGCCAGCACCTTGACAGGGCGGCCTGAAAAACTGTTTTTT.

The chain carries TRBV25-1 and TRBJ1-3; TRBD1 matches at 7 bases. Per germline, CDR1 MGHDK and CDR2 SYGVNS. The J segment lost 11 bases and the V segment lost 6 bases, leaving 10 bases of the junction unmatched. This CDR3 is built from 13 residues. The CDR3 region has the DNA TGTGCCAGCAGCGTATCCAGGGGGACCCCCATATATTTT. Encoded protein: CASSVSRGTPIYF.

The chain recombines TRBV2 with TRBJ1-1, with D tentatively TRBD1 (5 bases). V shed 5 bases and J shed 5 bases, with 15 bases lying between them. Germline values: CDR1 SNHLY, CDR2 FYNNEI. The length of the CDR3 is 14 residues. The CDR3 here is CASSLEGSGTEAFF. CDR3 bases: TGTGCCAGCAGTCTGGAGGGGTCGGGGACTGAAGCTTTCTTT.

The chain combines TRBV27 with TRBJ2-7; 8 nucleotides line up with TRBD1. This CDR3 has 15 amino acids. CDR1 MNHEY and CDR2 SMNVEV come from the germline V gene (reference sequence). Trimming removed 6 bases from V and 3 bases from J; junction bases left unmatched: 10. This CDR3 is CASSFAGTGHYEQYF. The CDR3 nucleotides are TGTGCCAGCAGCTTTGCCGGGACAGGTCACTACGAGCAGTACTTC.

The chain has TRBV9 and TRBJ1-2, with TRBD1 as a possible D gene (6 bases). The CDR3 consists of 15 residues. Trimming left V 0 bases short and J 4 bases short, with 13 bases between. Germline V lookup: CDR1 SGDLS, CDR2 YYNGEE. This chain's CDR3 is CASSVARGPSYGYTF. The DNA for the CDR3 is TGTGCCAGCAGCGTAGCCAGGGGACCCAGCTATGGCTACACCTTC.

The rearrangement links TRBV2 to TRBJ1-4, with D hard to call. The CDR3 runs to 13 residues. Germline V gives CDR1 SNHLY, CDR2 FYNNEI. Trimming removed 5 bases at V and 6 bases at J, with 10 bases between. In DNA form, the CDR3 reads TGTGCCAGCAGTCGCGGGATCGATGAAAAACTGTTTTTT. Translating gives CASSRGIDEKLFF. The full variable domain, in which reference TRBV2 and TRBJ1-4 provide the parts outside the CDR3, is EPEVTQTPSHQVTQMGQEVILRCVPISNHLYFYWYRQILGQKVEFLVSFYNNEISEKSEIFDDQFSVERPDGSNFTLKIRSTKLEDSAMYFCASSRGIDEKLFFGSGTQLSVL.

The chain combines TRBV15 with TRBJ1-1; tentative D call: TRBD1 (6 bases). V dropped 1 base and J dropped 3 bases, with 9 bases sitting between them. Germline V CDR1 and CDR2: LNHNV, YYDKDF (reference sequence). The length of the CDR3 is 14 residues. In DNA, the CDR3 is TGTGCCACCAGCAGAGGTACAGGGTACACTGAAGCTTTCTTT. It is translated as CATSRGTGYTEAFF. Full variable domain (rest looked up from reference TRBV15 and TRBJ1-1): DAMVIQNPRYQVTQFGKPVTLSCSQTLNHNVMYWYQQKSSQAPKLLFHYYDKDFNNEADTPDNFQSRRPNTSFCFLDIRSPGLGDTAMYLCATSRGTGYTEAFFGQGTRLTVV.